A single sample gave rise to the 25 T cell receptor beta chains below, sequenced in a study of beta chain features in type 1 diabetes. Expressed TCRB transcripts were sequenced, since all the RNA that had been isolated was reverse transcribed. Sequencing used immunoSEQ multiplex PCR; TCRdb keeps in-frame clones, though not all of them. The repertoire includes approximately 160,000 clones, 8.1% of them detected once, and 0.55% to 0.65% sits in the top ten. The sample comprised central memory CD4+ T cells from blood. Every receptor here comes from a man between 18 and 29 years old in good health.

This clone has only a few counts. The chain recombines TRBV18 with TRBJ2-4; 9 bases fit TRBD2. V shed 6 bases, J shed 7 bases, and the junction held 7 bases outside the gene matches. CDR3 length equals 14 residues. The germline V gene encodes CDR1 KGHSH and CDR2 LQKENI. In DNA, the CDR3 is TGTGCCAGCTCGCCAGAGCGGGGGGTCAACATTCAGTACTTC. It yields the protein CASSPERGVNIQYF.

The chain recombines TRBV5-6 with TRBJ2-1; TRBD2 aligns across 10 bases. Germline lookup yields CDR1 SGHDT and CDR2 YYEEEE. With 7 bases clipped from V and 7 bases from J, the junction kept 5 bases outside the gene matches. This CDR3 is 13 amino acids long. The CDR3 region has the DNA TGTGCCAGCTACCCGGGACTAGCGAATGAGCAGTTCTTC. Protein product: CASYPGLANEQFF.

This chain uses TRBV4-2 with TRBJ2-2; perhaps TRBD2 as D (6 bases). In germline, CDR1 is LGHNA, CDR2 YNFKEQ. Trimming took 6 bases from V and 0 from J, leaving 11 bases between them. The CDR3 covers 15 residues. The CDR3: CASRFSGTNTGELFF. CDR3 DNA sequence: TGTGCCAGCAGGTTTAGCGGAACGAACACCGGGGAGCTGTTTTTT.

V usage is TRBV28 and J usage is TRBJ2-5; 7 bases line up with TRBD2. Germline V gene data show CDR1 as MDHEN and CDR2 as SYDVKM. After removal of 5 bases from V and 4 bases from J, the junction contained 7 bases not matched to a gene. The CDR3 is 14 amino acids. As DNA, the CDR3 is TGTGCCAGCAGTCAGGACGGGGGGATAGAGACCCAGTACTTC. Its translation: CASSQDGGIETQYF.

J is TRBJ1-1 and V is TRBV7-3, with 9 bases that match TRBD1. CDR1 is SGHTA and CDR2 is FQGTGA in the germline V gene. J was trimmed by 4 bases and V by 4 bases; bases with no gene match: 4. The CDR3 extends over 14 amino acids. The CDR3 spells CASSSGQGRTEAFF. The CDR3 DNA reads as TGTGCCAGCAGCTCTGGACAGGGGCGCACTGAAGCTTTCTTT.

The rearrangement joins TRBV2 to TRBJ1-2; D is unclear. Trimming removed 4 bases at V and 5 bases at J, with 8 bases between. Germline CDR1 is SNHLY and CDR2 is FYNNEI. The CDR3 contains 12 residues. The chain's CDR3 is CASSVMRYGYTF. The DNA of the CDR3 is TGTGCCAGCAGTGTGATGAGGTATGGCTACACCTTC.

This clone came up many times. V is TRBV4-2 and J is TRBJ2-5; a possible D gene is TRBD1 (5 bases). CDR3 length equals 15 residues. In germline, CDR1 is LGHNA, CDR2 YNFKEQ. V dropped 1 base and J dropped 3 bases, with 12 bases sitting between them. CDR3 amino acids: CASSQVDRPEETQYF. Here the CDR3 DNA reads TGTGCCAGCAGCCAAGTCGACAGACCCGAAGAGACCCAGTACTTC.

This clone was found a few times. This chain links TRBV6-1 with TRBJ1-5; 8 bases are a match to TRBD1. The ends lost 6 bases at V and 7 bases at J; junction bases unmatched: 8. The germline CDR1 and CDR2 sequences are MNHNS and SASEGT. The CDR3 is 14 amino acids. The CDR3 DNA follows: TGTGCCAGCAGCTACGGACAGGGCTGGCAGCCCCAGCATTTT. It is translated as CASSYGQGWQPQHF.

Ten or more counts support this clone. This chain joins TRBV4-3 and TRBJ1-2, with D tentatively TRBD1 (5 bases). The germline V gene encodes CDR1 LGHNA and CDR2 YSLEER. This CDR3 comprises 19 residues. V gave up 0 bases and J gave up 7 bases, with 27 bases separating them. The CDR3 here is CASSQDGSIGGRAHSGYTF. The CDR3 nucleotides are TGCGCCAGCAGCCAAGATGGTTCGATAGGCGGCAGGGCACATTCTGGCTACACCTTC.

The genes are TRBV5-4 and TRBJ2-5; weak D call: TRBD1 (6 bases). V was pared by 4 bases and J by 5 bases, with 12 bases between. This CDR3 comprises 13 residues. CDR1 SGHNT and CDR2 YYREEE come from the germline V gene (reference sequence). The CDR3 coding sequence is TGTGCCAGCAGCACCTACAGGGTTGAGACCCAGTACTTC. Translated: CASSTYRVETQYF.

This clone showed up just a few times. J is TRBJ1-1 and V is TRBV5-6; 9 nucleotides align to TRBD1. The V segment lost 3 bases and the J segment 7 bases; nucleotides outside the gene matches: 7. Germline V gives CDR1 SGHDT, CDR2 YYEEEE. The CDR3 length is 14 residues. This CDR3 is CASSSGQGYGEAFF. The CDR3 DNA sequence: TGTGCCAGCAGCTCAGGACAGGGGTATGGTGAAGCTTTCTTT.

This clone showed up just a few times. The chain carries TRBV4-2 and TRBJ2-2; no reliable D call. The CDR3 totals 14 residues. The ends were cut back, 8 bases at V and 0 bases at J, with 10 bases in the middle. CDR1 LGHNA and CDR2 YNFKEQ come from the germline V gene. DNA of the CDR3: TGTGCCAGCCGGCGCGGTTCGAACACCGGGGAGCTGTTTTTT. It translates to CASRRGSNTGELFF.

The table lists this clone with a few counts. This rearrangement joins TRBV4-2 to TRBJ2-3; D gene uncertain. V lost 0 bases and J lost 0, with 4 bases in between. CDR1 is LGHNA, CDR2 YNFKEQ, per germline. The CDR3 loop spans 14 amino acids. In DNA form, the CDR3 reads TGTGCCAGCAGCCAAGAGGGCAGCACAGATACGCAGTATTTT. Translating it yields CASSQEGSTDTQYF.

This clone was seen only a few times. The CDR3 reads CASAVQETQYF. CDR3 DNA: TGTGCTAGTGCCGTCCAAGAGACCCAGTACTTC. This chain uses TRBV12-5 with TRBJ2-5; no firm D call. There are 11 residues in the CDR3. The V and J ends lost 7 bases and 1 base respectively, with 4 bases between them. CDR1 and CDR2 (germline): LGHNT, FRNRAP.

The J gene is TRBJ2-1, the V gene TRBV5-4; 7 bases line up with TRBD2. CDR1 and CDR2 from the germline V gene are SGHNT and YYREEE (reference sequence). This CDR3 is 16 amino acids long. V was clipped by 0 bases and J by 2 bases; unmatched bases: 5. DNA of the CDR3: TGTGCCAGCAGCTTGGGGACTAGGCCGACCTACAATGAGCAGTTCTTC. It is translated as CASSLGTRPTYNEQFF.

This clone showed up just a few times. The CDR3 is CASSLVAGPNTGELFF. The CDR3, as DNA: TGTGCCAGCAGCTTGGTCGCGGGACCTAACACCGGGGAGCTGTTTTTT. The V gene is TRBV4-2, the J gene TRBJ2-2; D may be TRBD2 (6 bases). Germline V CDR1 and CDR2: LGHNA, YNFKEQ. V lost 5 bases, J lost 2 bases, and 15 bases lay in between. The CDR3 extends over 16 amino acids.

This clone was detected only a few times. The chain carries TRBV30 and TRBJ1-1, with no clear D. Germline V gene data show CDR1 as GTSNPN and CDR2 as SVGIG (reference sequence). Trimming stripped 3 bases from V and 5 bases from J, with 16 bases between. The CDR3 has 14 amino acids. The CDR3 reads CAWRSKEHLTEAFF. CDR3 DNA: TGTGCCTGGAGATCCAAAGAGCATCTAACTGAAGCTTTCTTT.

The V gene is TRBV10-3, the J gene TRBJ1-5, with D maybe TRBD1 (6 bases). Trimming took 3 bases from V and 6 from J, leaving 15 bases between them. The CDR3 loop spans 15 amino acids. The germline CDR1 and CDR2 sequences are ENHRY and SYGVKD. The CDR3 sequence is CAISDVARGLQPQHF. The CDR3 coding sequence is TGTGCCATCAGTGATGTGGCCAGGGGCCTTCAGCCCCAGCATTTT.

This clone was seen repeatedly, ten times or more. V gene TRBV7-2 combines with J gene TRBJ2-5; D might be TRBD1 (6 bases). CDR3 size: 14 residues. CDR1 is SGHTA, CDR2 FQGNSA, per germline. The V end lost 5 bases, the J end lost 4 bases, and 14 bases lay between the germline ends. CDR3 region: CASSIQGTRETQYF. The CDR3 region has the DNA TGTGCCAGCAGCATCCAGGGGACCCGAGAGACCCAGTACTTC. Drawing the rest from reference TRBV7-2 and TRBJ2-5, the complete variable domain is GAGVSQSPSNKVTEKGKDVELRCDPISGHTALYWYRQSLGQGLEFLIYFQGNSAPDKSGLPSDRFSAERTGGSVSTLTIQRTQQEDSAVYLCASSIQGTRETQYFGPGTRLLVL.

This clone was counted at least ten times. This chain connects TRBV29-1 to TRBJ1-4; D gene ambiguous. Trimming removed 6 bases at V and 4 bases at J, with 9 bases between. Germline CDR1 is SQVTM and CDR2 is ANQGSEA. This CDR3 is built from 12 residues. In nucleotides, the CDR3 is TGCAGCGTGGCAAGGAGTAATGAAAAACTGTTTTTT. Its protein product is CSVARSNEKLFF. Looking up the rest from reference TRBV29-1 and TRBJ1-4 gives the full variable domain: SAVISQKPSRDICQRGTSLTIQCQVDSQVTMMFWYRQQPGQSLTLIATANQGSEATYESGFVIDKFPISRPNLTFSTLTVSNMSPEDSSIYLCSVARSNEKLFFGSGTQLSVL.

This clone was detected a few times. The sample has other DNA sequences that encode this CDR3 too. The V call is TRBV29-1, the J call TRBJ2-3, with D maybe TRBD2 (6 bases). In germline, CDR1 is SQVTM, CDR2 ANQGSEA. Trimming took off 4 bases at V and 1 base at J, with 9 bases between the two ends. The CDR3 loop spans 13 amino acids. DNA for the CDR3: TGCAGCGTTGGTACGGGAGGCACAGATACGCAGTATTTT. Translating gives CSVGTGGTDTQYF.

The chain links TRBV7-2 to TRBJ2-7; the match to TRBD1 covers 9 bases. Germline trimming cut 5 bases from V and 7 bases from J; bases unmatched to any gene: 9. Germline lookup yields CDR1 SGHTA and CDR2 FQGNSA. The CDR3 totals 14 residues. The CDR3 DNA reads TGTGCCAGCAGCCGACCGGGACAGGGTTGGGAGCAGTACTTC. This encodes CASSRPGQGWEQYF.

The sample holds many counts of this clone. The CDR3 DNA is TGTGCCAGCAGGGAAAGATCAGGGGACGGCTACACCTTC. It is translated as CASRERSGDGYTF. The chain joins TRBV6-6 to TRBJ1-2; tentative D call: TRBD1 (6 bases). Trimming pared 6 bases from V and 8 bases from J, leaving 16 bases between. In germline, CDR1 is MNHNY, CDR2 SVGAGI (reference sequence). This CDR3 has 13 amino acids.

In this sample, this clone turned up many times. The gene calls are TRBV15 and TRBJ1-2; 9 nucleotides match TRBD1. V was clipped by 0 bases and J by 7 bases; unmatched bases: 6. The CDR3 is 15 residues long. Germline values: CDR1 LNHNV, CDR2 YYDKDF (reference sequence). The CDR3 sequence is CATSRDRGTGLGYTF. CDR3 bases: TGTGCCACCAGCAGAGATAGAGGGACAGGGCTTGGCTACACCTTC.

The rearrangement joins TRBV4-3 to TRBJ2-5, with 9 bases lining up with TRBD2. This CDR3 is 16 amino acids long. Per the germline V gene, CDR1 is LGHNA and CDR2 is YSLEER. Trimming cost V 2 bases and J 4 bases; bases outside gene matches: 8. This CDR3 reads CASSQRASGVSETQYF. The CDR3 nucleotides are TGCGCCAGCAGCCAAAGGGCTAGCGGGGTGTCAGAGACCCAGTACTTC.